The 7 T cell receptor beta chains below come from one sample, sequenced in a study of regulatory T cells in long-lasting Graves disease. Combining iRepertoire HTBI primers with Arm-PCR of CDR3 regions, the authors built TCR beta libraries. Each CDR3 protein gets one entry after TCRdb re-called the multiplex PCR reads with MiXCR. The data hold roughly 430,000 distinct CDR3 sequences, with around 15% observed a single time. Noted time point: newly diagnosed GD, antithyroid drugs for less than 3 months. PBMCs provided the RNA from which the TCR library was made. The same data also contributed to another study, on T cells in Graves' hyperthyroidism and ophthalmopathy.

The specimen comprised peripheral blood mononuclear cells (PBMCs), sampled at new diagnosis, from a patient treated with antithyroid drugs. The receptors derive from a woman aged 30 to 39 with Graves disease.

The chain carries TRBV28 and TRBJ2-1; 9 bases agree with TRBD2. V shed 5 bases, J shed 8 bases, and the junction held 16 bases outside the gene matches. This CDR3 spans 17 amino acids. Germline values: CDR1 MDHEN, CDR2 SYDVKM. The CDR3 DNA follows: TGTGCCAGCAGTATCCTGTCGAGCGGGAGGTATCGAGATGAGCAGTTCTTC. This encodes CASSILSSGRYRDEQFF.

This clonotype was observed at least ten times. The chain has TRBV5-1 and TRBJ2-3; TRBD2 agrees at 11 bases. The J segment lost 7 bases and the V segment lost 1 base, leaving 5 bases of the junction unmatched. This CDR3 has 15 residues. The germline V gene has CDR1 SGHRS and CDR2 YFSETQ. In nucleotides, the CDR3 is TGCGCCAGCAGCTTGTTAGCGGGAGGGCAAAATACGCAGTATTTT. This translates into CASSLLAGGQNTQYF. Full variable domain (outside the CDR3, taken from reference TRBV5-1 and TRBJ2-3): KAGVTQTPRYLIKTRGQQVTLSCSPISGHRSVSWYQQTPGQGLQFLFEYFSETQRNKGNFPGRFSGRQFSNSRSEMNVSTLELGDSALYLCASSLLAGGQNTQYFGPGTRLTVL.

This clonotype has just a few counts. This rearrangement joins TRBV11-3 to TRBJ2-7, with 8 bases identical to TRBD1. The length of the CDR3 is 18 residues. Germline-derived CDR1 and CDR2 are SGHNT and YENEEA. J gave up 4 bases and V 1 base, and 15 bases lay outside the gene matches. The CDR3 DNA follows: TGTGCCAGCAGCTTAGTAAAATACGGGGACAGGACGCTTTACGAGCAGTACTTC. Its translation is CASSLVKYGDRTLYEQYF.

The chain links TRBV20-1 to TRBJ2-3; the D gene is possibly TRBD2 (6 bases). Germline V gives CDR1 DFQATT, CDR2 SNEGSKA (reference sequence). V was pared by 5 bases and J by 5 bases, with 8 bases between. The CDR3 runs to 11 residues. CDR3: CSAGGIDTQYF. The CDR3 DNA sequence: TGCAGTGCTGGAGGGATAGATACGCAGTATTTT.

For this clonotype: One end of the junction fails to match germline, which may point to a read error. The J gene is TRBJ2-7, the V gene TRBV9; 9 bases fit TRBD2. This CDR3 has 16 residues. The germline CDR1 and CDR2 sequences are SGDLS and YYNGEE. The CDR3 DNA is TGTGCCAACAGCGTAGGGTGGACTAGCGTCTCCTACGAGCAGTACTTC. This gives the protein CANSVGWTSVSYEQYF.

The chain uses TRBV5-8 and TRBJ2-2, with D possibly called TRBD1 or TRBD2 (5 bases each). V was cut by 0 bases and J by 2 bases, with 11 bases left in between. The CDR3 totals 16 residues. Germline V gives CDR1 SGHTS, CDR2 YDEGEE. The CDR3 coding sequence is TGTGCCAGCAGCTTGGGACCGGGACCCAACACCGGGGAGCTGTTTTTT. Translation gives CASSLGPGPNTGELFF.

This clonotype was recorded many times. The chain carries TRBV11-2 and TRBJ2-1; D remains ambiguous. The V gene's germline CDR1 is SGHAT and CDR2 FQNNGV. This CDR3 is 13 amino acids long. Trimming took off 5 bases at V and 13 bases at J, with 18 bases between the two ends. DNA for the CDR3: TGTGCCAGCAGCCCCCGAAGGGTAACGGAACAGTTCTTC. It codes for CASSPRRVTEQFF.